Presented here are 26 T cell receptor beta chains from one specimen sequenced in a study of T cell changes during pregnancy in multiple sclerosis (dated by TCRdb to about 2019). Library preparation was by the immunoSEQ multiplex PCR assay. TCRdb obtained this table from immuneACCESS and retained in-frame rearrangements with V and J assigned. These tables miss some clones; where compared with another copy, unresolved V genes account for less than half of the shortfall, and the remainder is unexplained. This sample is represented by tens of thousands of clones; around 92% of them were singletons. Roughly 0.2% of the sample is taken by the ten largest. Sequencing was performed on CD4+ T cells from peripheral blood mononuclear cells, taken in the second trimester of pregnancy. Source of these receptors: a female donor with multiple sclerosis, enrolled in a pregnancy study.

V is TRBV25-1 and J is TRBJ2-1; the D gene is possibly TRBD1 (5 bases). The CDR3 consists of 13 residues. Germline V gives CDR1 MGHDK, CDR2 SYGVNS. Trimming left V 2 bases short and J 4 bases short, with 6 bases between. The CDR3 is CASSEGAYNEQFF. Here the CDR3 DNA reads TGTGCCAGCAGTGAAGGGGCATACAATGAGCAGTTCTTC.

The chain joins TRBV15 to TRBJ2-3; D might be TRBD2 (5 bases). CDR3 length equals 15 residues. The V and J ends lost 1 base and 0 bases respectively, with 8 bases between them. Per the germline V gene, CDR1 is LNHNV and CDR2 is YYDKDF (reference sequence). CDR3 in amino acids: CATSRVSGSTDTQYF. The CDR3 DNA reads TGTGCCACCAGCAGAGTGTCGGGAAGCACAGATACGCAGTATTTT.

The J gene is TRBJ2-1, the V gene TRBV19; no reliable D call. The CDR3 extends over 13 amino acids. V shed 7 bases and J shed 0 bases, with 7 bases lying between them. Germline CDR1 is LNHDA and CDR2 is SQIVND (reference sequence). The CDR3 loop is CASTVSSYNEQFF. CDR3 bases: TGTGCCAGTACGGTGAGCTCCTACAATGAGCAGTTCTTC.

The J gene is TRBJ1-2, the V gene TRBV29-1, with D hard to call. CDR1 and CDR2 (germline): SQVTM, ANQGSEA. The CDR3 runs 12 residues. Trimming took 4 bases from V and 4 from J, leaving 10 bases between them. CDR3 sequence: CSVGGVFYGYTF. DNA of the CDR3: TGCAGCGTTGGGGGAGTCTTCTATGGCTACACCTTC.

The rearrangement uses TRBV9 and TRBJ1-2; D might be TRBD1 (5 bases). The V end was cut by 4 bases, the J end by 7 bases, with 23 bases between. Germline lookup yields CDR1 SGDLS and CDR2 YYNGEE. The CDR3 loop spans 16 amino acids. The CDR3 region has the DNA TGTGCCAGCAGCCGTGACGGGACCTTTACCGGGGGTGGCTACACCTTC. Its translation: CASSRDGTFTGGGYTF.

The chain couples TRBV30 to TRBJ1-4, with D unresolved. With 0 bases removed from V and 8 bases from J, the gap between germline ends came to 10 bases. This CDR3 spans 13 amino acids. The germline gives CDR1 GTSNPN, CDR2 SVGIG (reference sequence). The DNA for the CDR3 is TGTGCCTGGAGTGTACTGGGAGGGGAAAAACTGTTTTTT. Its protein is CAWSVLGGEKLFF.

V and J are TRBV5-1 and TRBJ2-1; possibly TRBD2 for D (5 bases). The CDR3 length is 12 residues. CDR1 and CDR2 from the germline V gene are SGHRS and YFSETQ. V dropped 6 bases and J dropped 5 bases, with 9 bases sitting between them. CDR3 residues: CASTRTDNEQFF. The CDR3 DNA follows: TGCGCCAGCACCAGGACTGACAATGAGCAGTTCTTC.

V and J are TRBV28 and TRBJ1-2; D not resolved. Germline V gene data show CDR1 as MDHEN and CDR2 as SYDVKM. The CDR3 totals 13 residues. V gave up 8 bases and J gave up 3 bases, with 13 bases separating them. The CDR3 DNA sequence: TGTGCCAGCGGGCGGGCTTGGGACTATGGCTACACCTTC. Amino acids: CASGRAWDYGYTF.

This chain uses TRBV6-5 with TRBJ1-1; 11 bases are shared with TRBD1. Germline values: CDR1 MNHEY, CDR2 SVGAGI. With 6 bases clipped from V and 3 bases from J, the junction kept 3 bases outside the gene matches. The CDR3 contains 14 residues. CDR3 region: CASRGTGGDTEAFF. CDR3 nucleotide sequence: TGTGCCAGCAGGGGGACAGGGGGAGACACTGAAGCTTTCTTT.

The rearrangement links TRBV7-2 to TRBJ2-7, with D maybe TRBD1 (6 bases). This CDR3 has 14 amino acids. Germline V lookup: CDR1 SGHTA, CDR2 FQGNSA. V gave up 4 bases and J gave up 2 bases, with 12 bases separating them. The CDR3, as DNA: TGTGCCAGCAGCTCCCGGACAGTCGCCTACGAGCAGTACTTC. Translated: CASSSRTVAYEQYF. The variable domain in full, completed from reference TRBV7-2 and TRBJ2-7, reads GAGVSQSPSNKVTEKGKDVELRCDPISGHTALYWYRQSLGQGLEFLIYFQGNSAPDKSGLPSDRFSAERTGGSVSTLTIQRTQQEDSAVYLCASSSRTVAYEQYFGPGTRLTVT.

This chain joins TRBV5-5 and TRBJ2-3, with TRBD2 matching over 8 bases. The germline V gene encodes CDR1 SGHKS and CDR2 YYEKEE (reference sequence). The CDR3 extends over 16 amino acids. The V and J ends lost 4 bases and 9 bases, in that order; junction bases with no gene match: 16. CDR3 loop: CASSRNSGLGTRTQYF. The CDR3 DNA reads TGTGCCAGCAGCCGCAACTCGGGACTAGGGACACGGACGCAGTATTTT. The complete variable domain, with remaining parts taken from reference TRBV5-5 and TRBJ2-3, reads DAGVTQSPTHLIKTRGQQVTLRCSPISGHKSVSWYQQVLGQGPQFIFQYYEKEERGRGNFPDRFSARQFPNYSSELNVNALLLGDSALYLCASSRNSGLGTRTQYFGPGTRLTVL.

The chain links TRBV30 to TRBJ1-4; the D is unclear. This CDR3 region has 14 residues. Trimming pared 3 bases from V and 5 bases from J, leaving 13 bases between. In germline, CDR1 is GTSNPN, CDR2 SVGIG (reference sequence). This chain's CDR3 is CAWRKRQHNEKLFF. CDR3 bases: TGTGCCTGGAGGAAGAGGCAACACAATGAAAAACTGTTTTTT. Full variable domain (missing parts from reference TRBV30 and TRBJ1-4): SQTIHQWPATLVQPVGSPLSLECTVEGTSNPNLYWYRQAAGRGLQLLFYSVGIGQISSEVPQNLSASRPQDRQFILSSKKLLLSDSGFYLCAWRKRQHNEKLFFGSGTQLSVL.

The V gene is TRBV2, the J gene TRBJ1-5; TRBD1 is a possible D gene (6 bases). V was clipped by 8 bases and J by 0 bases, with 11 bases between them. Germline assignment: CDR1 SNHLY and CDR2 FYNNEI. The CDR3 has 14 residues. CDR3 in DNA: TGTGCCAGCCAGGACAGTCATAGCAATCAGCCCCAGCATTTT. It translates to CASQDSHSNQPQHF.

This chain uses TRBV5-1 with TRBJ2-1; D might be TRBD1 (6 bases). Trimming stripped 4 bases from V and 6 bases from J, with 11 bases between. Germline assignment: CDR1 SGHRS and CDR2 YFSETQ. There are 13 residues in the CDR3. The CDR3 is CASSRTASNEQFF. CDR3 in DNA: TGCGCCAGCAGCCGGACAGCGAGCAATGAGCAGTTCTTC.

CDR3 coding DNA: TGTGCCAGTACCTTAATCGGGGGGGGGAACACTGAAGCTTTCTTT. Encoded protein: CASTLIGGGNTEAFF. The J gene is TRBJ1-1, the V gene TRBV19, with TRBD1 as a possible D gene (5 bases). The CDR3 length is 15 residues. With 7 bases removed from V and 1 base from J, the gap between germline ends came to 16 bases. Germline V gene data show CDR1 as LNHDA and CDR2 as SQIVND (reference sequence).

The V and J genes are TRBV29-1 and TRBJ1-1, with a possible D match to TRBD1 (5 bases). The CDR3 length is 12 residues. Germline V CDR1 and CDR2: SQVTM, ANQGSEA. The germline V and J ends were trimmed by 7 bases and 1 base, with 10 bases remaining between them. The CDR3 coding sequence is TGCAGCGGTCGACAGACGAACACTGAAGCTTTCTTT. The encoded protein is CSGRQTNTEAFF.

This clone occurred once. The V and J genes are TRBV2 and TRBJ2-3, with D maybe TRBD2 (5 bases). V lost 7 bases and J 0 bases, leaving 11 bases between the germline ends. CDR3 length: 14 amino acids. Germline lookup yields CDR1 SNHLY and CDR2 FYNNEI. CDR3 nucleotides: TGTGCCAGCAACGAGCGGTATAGCACAGATACGCAGTATTTT. Translated, it gives CASNERYSTDTQYF.

The rearrangement uses TRBV5-1 and TRBJ1-1; no firm D call. Looked up from germline, CDR1 is SGHRS and CDR2 is YFSETQ. This CDR3 contains 13 residues. Trimming took off 6 bases at V and 3 bases at J, with 12 bases between the two ends. The chain's CDR3 is CASKEGGYTEAFF. CDR3 DNA sequence: TGCGCCAGCAAGGAGGGAGGCTACACTGAAGCTTTCTTT.

V usage is TRBV19 and J usage is TRBJ2-3, with a possible D match to TRBD2 (6 bases). Germline values: CDR1 LNHDA, CDR2 SQIVND (reference sequence). The CDR3 sequence is 16 residues long. Trimming stripped 5 bases from V and 0 bases from J, with 15 bases between. CDR3 DNA sequence: TGTGCCAGTAGTCCCTTAGGACTAATTAGCACAGATACGCAGTATTTT. Its protein is CASSPLGLISTDTQYF.

The chain carries TRBV5-1 and TRBJ2-4; D is possibly TRBD2 (6 bases). Trimming pared 2 bases from V and 0 bases from J, leaving 9 bases between. The CDR3 is 15 amino acids. CDR1 is SGHRS and CDR2 is YFSETQ in the germline V gene. This chain's CDR3 is CASSFGGTAKNIQYF. The CDR3 nucleotides are TGCGCCAGCAGCTTCGGGGGTACAGCCAAAAACATTCAGTACTTC.

CDR3 amino acids: CASSAQGNTEAFF. The CDR3 nucleotides read TGTGCCAGCAGCGCCCAGGGTAACACTGAAGCTTTCTTT. The genes are TRBV9 and TRBJ1-1; D might be TRBD1 (5 bases). Trimming removed 3 bases at V and 2 bases at J, with 8 bases between. The V gene's germline CDR1 is SGDLS and CDR2 YYNGEE. The CDR3 runs to 13 residues.

This chain uses TRBV7-9 with TRBJ1-5; 8 nucleotides match TRBD1. This CDR3 contains 13 residues. V shed 5 bases and J 4 bases; nucleotides not matched to a gene: 1. The germline gives CDR1 SEHNR, CDR2 FQNEAQ (reference sequence). The CDR3 region has the DNA TGTGCCAGCAGCCGGACAGGGAATCAGCCCCAGCATTTT. Its protein product is CASSRTGNQPQHF.

The chain carries TRBV18 and TRBJ1-1, with D unclear. With 3 bases removed from V and 3 bases from J, the gap between germline ends came to 17 bases. Germline CDR1 is KGHSH and CDR2 is LQKENI. This CDR3 has 16 residues. The CDR3 is CASSPLHGAADTEAFF. The CDR3 DNA follows: TGTGCCAGCTCACCGCTCCACGGAGCGGCGGACACTGAAGCTTTCTTT.

This clone was seen only once. The rearrangement uses TRBV6-1 and TRBJ1-1; 7 nucleotides match TRBD1. CDR3 length equals 12 residues. V lost 8 bases to trimming and J lost 3 bases; unmatched junction nucleotides: 3. CDR1 and CDR2 from the germline V gene are MNHNS and SASEGT. CDR3 protein: CASGTGDTEAFF. The CDR3 DNA sequence: TGTGCCAGCGGCACAGGGGACACTGAAGCTTTCTTT.

This clone was seen a few times. The J gene is TRBJ2-1, the V gene TRBV11-2; D not resolved. Trimming pared 1 base from V and 10 bases from J, leaving 5 bases between. CDR1 is SGHAT and CDR2 is FQNNGV in the germline V gene. There are 11 residues in the CDR3. The CDR3 spells CASSLAREQFF. The DNA of the CDR3 is TGTGCCAGCAGCTTAGCTCGGGAGCAGTTCTTC.

The chain combines TRBV15 with TRBJ1-1; 8 bases map to TRBD1. With V trimmed by 3 bases and J by 1 base, 7 bases remained unmatched. Germline V gene sequence: CDR1 LNHNV, CDR2 YYDKDF (reference sequence). The CDR3 contains 16 residues. This CDR3 is CATSRSGGAWNTEAFF. CDR3 nucleotide sequence: TGTGCCACCAGCAGGTCAGGGGGCGCATGGAACACTGAAGCTTTCTTT. Full variable domain (outside the CDR3, taken from reference TRBV15 and TRBJ1-1): DAMVIQNPRYQVTQFGKPVTLSCSQTLNHNVMYWYQQKSSQAPKLLFHYYDKDFNNEADTPDNFQSRRPNTSFCFLDIRSPGLGDTAMYLCATSRSGGAWNTEAFFGQGTRLTVV.